The following is a TCR beta chain sequence with its context. Its antigen is unknown. The data were taken from a study of OX40 agonist ivuxolimab in advanced cancers. The overall study: Patients were dosed with the agonistic anti-OX40 (CD134) antibody ivuxolimab.

Clones were sequenced by immunoSEQ multiplex PCR, and TCRdb holds only the in-frame ones, with some missing. This table has fewer than 90,000 clones, about nine tenths appearing once. Study results and caveats: Relative to CD4+ cells, CD8+ T cells on average had more expanded clones.

The receptor was derived from an adult with an advanced solid tumor such as melanoma, head and neck, liver or kidney cancer. Sample: CD4+ or CD8+ T cells sorted from blood, taken in a trial of the OX40 agonist ivuxolimab.

DNA for the CDR3: TGTGCCAGCAACAATAGCCCCTATAATTCACCCCTCCACTTT. Amino acids: CASNNSPYNSPLHF. This chain joins TRBV2 and TRBJ1-6; no reliable D call. CDR3 size: 14 residues. V was shortened by 7 bases and J by 2 bases, with 9 bases between the two germline ends. Per germline, CDR1 SNHLY and CDR2 FYNNEI.